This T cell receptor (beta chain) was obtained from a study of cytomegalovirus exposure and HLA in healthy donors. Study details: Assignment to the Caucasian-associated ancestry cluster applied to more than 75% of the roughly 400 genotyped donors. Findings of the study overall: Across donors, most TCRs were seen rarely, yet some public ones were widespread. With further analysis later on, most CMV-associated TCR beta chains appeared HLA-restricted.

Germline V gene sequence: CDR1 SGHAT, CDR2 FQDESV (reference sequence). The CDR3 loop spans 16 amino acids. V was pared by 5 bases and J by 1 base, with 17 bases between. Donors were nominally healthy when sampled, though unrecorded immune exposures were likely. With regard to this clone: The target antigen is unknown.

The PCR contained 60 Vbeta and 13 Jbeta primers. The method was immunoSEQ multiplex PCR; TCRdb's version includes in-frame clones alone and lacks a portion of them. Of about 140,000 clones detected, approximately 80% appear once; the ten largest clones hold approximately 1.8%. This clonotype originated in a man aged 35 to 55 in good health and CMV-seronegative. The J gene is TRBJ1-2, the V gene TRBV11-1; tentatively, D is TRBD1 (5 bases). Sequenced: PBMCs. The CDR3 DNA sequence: TGTGCCAGCAGCCCGACCGTGGGGCAGATTAACTATGGCTACACCTTC. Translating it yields CASSPTVGQINYGYTF.